This record concerns one TCR beta chain sequence. As yet, its antigen is unknown. This sample was included in a study of a mutant IDH1 vaccine in newly diagnosed glioma. Study-level points and caveats: Vaccine-induced immune responses were detected in 85% to 95% of patients.

The V end was cut by 4 bases, the J end by 1 base, with 11 bases between. CDR1 and CDR2 from the germline V gene are SNHLY and FYNNEI. There are 15 residues in the CDR3. Specified time point: week 23, last vaccination. Doses consisted of 300 ug of mutant IDH1 20-mer peptide each, paired with topical imiquimod. Profiling relied on immunoSEQ multiplex PCR, and the TCRdb table lists in-frame clones only, not all of them. The sample lists about 86,000 clones; 85% were seen once. The input for sequencing was PBMCs, taken from a glioma patient whose treatment included an IDH1 peptide vaccine. This receptor was taken from a man aged 30 to 39 with glioma. Some clones in this sample may be carry-over from other donors' samples. The chain couples TRBV2 to TRBJ1-3, with a weak D call TRBD1 (6 bases). The CDR3 DNA is TGTGCCAGCAGTGGGGGCAGGGGATCTGGAAACACCATATATTTT. This gives the protein CASSGGRGSGNTIYF.